A single sample gave rise to the 16 T cell receptor beta chains below, sequenced in a study of T cell repertoires in cytomegalovirus infection. TCRdb independently ran MiXCR on the reads; one entry per CDR3 protein. In the table there are approximately 160,000 distinct CDR3 sequences, approximately 17% of which are singletons. Sequencing input: CD8+ T cells from PBMCs. These receptors came from a human donor in good health (CMV status not recorded). Some clones in this sample may be carry-over from other donors' samples.

This clonotype was detected only a few times. The CDR3 spells CASTLQGERTDTQYF. In DNA form, the CDR3 reads TGTGCCAGCACCTTACAGGGGGAAAGGACAGATACGCAGTATTTT. The J gene is TRBJ2-3, the V gene TRBV28; 8 bases map to TRBD1. This CDR3 has 15 amino acids. Germline V gives CDR1 MDHEN, CDR2 SYDVKM. V dropped 7 bases and J dropped 3; count of bases not matched to a gene: 9.

The V call is TRBV27, the J call TRBJ1-1; D is uncertain. Trimming pared 2 bases from V and 2 bases from J, leaving 12 bases between. Per germline, CDR1 MNHEY and CDR2 SMNVEV (reference sequence). The CDR3 is 15 residues long. As DNA, the CDR3 is TGTGCCAGCAGTTTAAATCGACGGGCAAACACTGAAGCTTTCTTT. Translating it yields CASSLNRRANTEAFF.

V usage is TRBV12-3 or TRBV12-4 and J usage is TRBJ2-7; perhaps D is TRBD1 or TRBD2 (7 bases each). CDR3 size: 14 residues. V lost 7 bases and J lost 5, with 18 bases in between. In DNA form, the CDR3 reads TGTGCCAGCACCAGGGGGGAGGGTACCGACGAGCAGTACTTC. Its translation is CASTRGEGTDEQYF.

The rearrangement joins TRBV7-3 to TRBJ2-1; 13 bases fit TRBD2. CDR3 length: 19 amino acids. V gave up 6 bases and J gave up 3 bases; unmatched junction bases: 14. Germline values: CDR1 SGHTA, CDR2 FQGTGA. The CDR3 sequence is CASSRSGTSGATLYNEQFF. CDR3 nucleotides: TGTGCCAGCAGTCGATCCGGGACTAGCGGGGCAACCCTCTACAATGAGCAGTTCTTC.

There are a few counts of this clonotype. V usage is TRBV28 and J usage is TRBJ2-7; D is possibly TRBD2 (5 bases). The germline V gene encodes CDR1 MDHEN and CDR2 SYDVKM. The CDR3 consists of 11 residues. The germline V and J ends were trimmed by 5 bases and 9 bases, with 11 bases remaining between them. The CDR3: CASSPEGRQYF. CDR3 DNA: TGTGCCAGCAGTCCCGAGGGAAGGCAGTACTTC.

The sample holds many counts of this clonotype. CDR3 amino acids: CASSLGYGRENTDTQYF. CDR3 DNA sequence: TGTGCCAGCAGCTTAGGTTACGGGAGAGAGAACACAGATACGCAGTATTTT. The rearrangement joins TRBV7-2 to TRBJ2-3; perhaps TRBD2 as D (6 bases). In germline, CDR1 is SGHTA, CDR2 FQGNSA. The V end lost 1 base, the J end lost 2 bases, and 16 bases lay between the germline ends. There are 17 residues in the CDR3. The full variable domain, rest sourced from reference TRBV7-2 and TRBJ2-3, is GAGVSQSPSNKVTEKGKDVELRCDPISGHTALYWYRQSLGQGLEFLIYFQGNSAPDKSGLPSDRFSAERTGGSVSTLTIQRTQQEDSAVYLCASSLGYGRENTDTQYFGPGTRLTVL.

The V call is TRBV2, the J call TRBJ1-6, with a tentative D call TRBD1 (5 bases). CDR3 size: 15 residues. The germline V gene encodes CDR1 SNHLY and CDR2 FYNNEI. Trimming left V 10 bases short and J 4 bases short, with 17 bases between. CDR3 nucleotides: TGTGCCACCAGCACCGTGACAGAGTATAATTCACCCCTCCACTTT. Its protein product is CATSTVTEYNSPLHF.

Only a few counts were recorded for this clonotype. The genes are TRBV11-2 and TRBJ2-7; tentative D call: TRBD2 (5 bases). The CDR3 is 13 residues long. Germline lookup yields CDR1 SGHAT and CDR2 FQNNGV. With 3 bases removed from V and 5 bases from J, the gap between germline ends came to 11 bases. The CDR3 loop reads CASSFRGWHEQYF. The CDR3 DNA reads TGTGCCAGCAGCTTTCGGGGTTGGCACGAGCAGTACTTC.

Many counts were recorded for this clonotype. The chain has TRBV12-3 or TRBV12-4 and TRBJ2-1, with 8 bases aligning to TRBD2. The CDR3 length is 14 residues. Trimming removed 5 bases from V and 10 bases from J; junction bases left unmatched: 10. CDR3 sequence (DNA): TGTGCCAGCAGTCCGGGACTAGGACTTAACGAGCAGTTCTTC. It codes for CASSPGLGLNEQFF.

The rearrangement joins TRBV7-9 to TRBJ1-1; D remains unclear. Trimming removed 4 bases from V and 5 bases from J, with 14 bases in between. Per germline, CDR1 SEHNR and CDR2 FQNEAQ (reference sequence). The CDR3 totals 14 residues. CDR3 region: CASSSSMRGTEAFF. CDR3 sequence (DNA): TGTGCCAGCAGCTCGAGTATGAGAGGGACTGAAGCTTTCTTT.

The chain uses TRBV12-3 or TRBV12-4 and TRBJ1-4; perhaps TRBD1 as D (5 bases). CDR3 length: 18 residues. The V end was cut by 3 bases, the J end by 0 bases, with 17 bases between. CDR3 amino acids: CASSLIPGPQSTNEKLFF. As DNA, the CDR3 is TGTGCCAGCAGTTTGATACCGGGACCCCAATCAACTAATGAAAAACTGTTTTTT.

The chain uses TRBV6-5 and TRBJ1-5, with 7 bases that match TRBD1. The germline CDR1 and CDR2 sequences are MNHEY and SVGAGI. This CDR3 spans 14 amino acids. V gave up 5 bases and J gave up 7 bases; unmatched junction bases: 8. DNA of the CDR3: TGTGCCAGCAGTGCCGACAGGGTCGGGCAGCCCCAGCATTTT. Translation: CASSADRVGQPQHF.

The J gene is TRBJ1-2, the V gene TRBV20-1; tentative D call: TRBD1 (5 bases). The germline V gene encodes CDR1 DFQATT and CDR2 SNEGSKA (reference sequence). The V end lost 7 bases, the J end lost 6 bases, and 15 bases lay between the germline ends. The CDR3 has 12 amino acids. This CDR3 reads CSVGPGPDGYTF. The CDR3 DNA reads TGCAGTGTAGGGCCAGGGCCTGATGGCTACACCTTC.

CDR3 bases: TGTGCCAGCGCGAGGTGGGCCCTCTACGAGCAGTACTTC. It translates to CASARWALYEQYF. This sequence joins TRBV28 and TRBJ2-7; no firm D call. The V gene's germline CDR1 is MDHEN and CDR2 SYDVKM. CDR3 length: 13 residues. Trimming removed 8 bases from V and 3 bases from J, with 14 bases in between.

This clonotype was counted between two and nine times. The chain recombines TRBV6-5 with TRBJ1-2; D may be TRBD1 (6 bases). The CDR3 totals 16 residues. Germline-derived CDR1 and CDR2 are MNHEY and SVGAGI. With 0 bases removed from V and 0 bases from J, the gap between germline ends came to 11 bases. The CDR3 DNA reads as TGTGCCAGCAGTTACTCAGGGGACACCTCTAACTATGGCTACACCTTC. Amino acid sequence: CASSYSGDTSNYGYTF.

V and J are TRBV10-3 and TRBJ2-1; 8 positions agree with TRBD2. Trimming at V came to 0 bases and at J to 4 bases, leaving 5 bases not matched to a gene. This CDR3 has 16 residues. CDR1 and CDR2 from the germline V gene are ENHRY and SYGVKD. DNA of the CDR3: TGTGCCATCAGTGAGTCGGGACTAGACCTTTACAATGAGCAGTTCTTC. Its protein product is CAISESGLDLYNEQFF.